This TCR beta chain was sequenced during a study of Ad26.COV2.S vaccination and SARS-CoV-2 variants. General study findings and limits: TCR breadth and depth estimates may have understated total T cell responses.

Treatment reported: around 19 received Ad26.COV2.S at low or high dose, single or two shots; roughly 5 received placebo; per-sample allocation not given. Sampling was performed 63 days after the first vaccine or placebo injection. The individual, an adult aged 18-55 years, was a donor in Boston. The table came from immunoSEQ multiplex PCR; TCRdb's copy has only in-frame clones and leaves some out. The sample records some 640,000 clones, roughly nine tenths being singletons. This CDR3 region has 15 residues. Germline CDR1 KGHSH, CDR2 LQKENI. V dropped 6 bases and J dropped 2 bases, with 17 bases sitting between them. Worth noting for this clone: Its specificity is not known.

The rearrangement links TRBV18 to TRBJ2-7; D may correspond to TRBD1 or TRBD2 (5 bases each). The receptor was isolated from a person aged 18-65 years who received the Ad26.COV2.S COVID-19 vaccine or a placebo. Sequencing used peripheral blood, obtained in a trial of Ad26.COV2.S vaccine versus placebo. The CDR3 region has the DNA TGTGCCAGCTCGCCCACGGGGCTCTACACCTACGAGCAGTACTTC. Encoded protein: CASSPTGLYTYEQYF.